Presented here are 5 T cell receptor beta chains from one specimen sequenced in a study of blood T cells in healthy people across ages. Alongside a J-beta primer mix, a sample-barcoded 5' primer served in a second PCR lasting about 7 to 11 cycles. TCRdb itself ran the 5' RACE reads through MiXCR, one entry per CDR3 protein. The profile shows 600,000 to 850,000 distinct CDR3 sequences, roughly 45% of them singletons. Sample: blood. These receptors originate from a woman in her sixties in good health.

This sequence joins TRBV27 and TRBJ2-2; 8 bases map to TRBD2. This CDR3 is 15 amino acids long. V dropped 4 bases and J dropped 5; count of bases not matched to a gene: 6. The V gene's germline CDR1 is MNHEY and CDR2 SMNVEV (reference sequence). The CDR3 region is CASSSGGLGTGELFF. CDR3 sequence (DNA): TGTGCCAGCAGTTCGGGGGGACTAGGAACCGGGGAGCTGTTTTTT.

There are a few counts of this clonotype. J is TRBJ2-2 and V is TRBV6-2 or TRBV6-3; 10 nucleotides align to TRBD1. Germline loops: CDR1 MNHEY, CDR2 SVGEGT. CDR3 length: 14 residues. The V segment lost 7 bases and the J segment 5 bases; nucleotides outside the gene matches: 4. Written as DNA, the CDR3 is TGTGCCAGCAAAAGGGACAGGGGAACCGGGGAGCTGTTTTTT. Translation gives CASKRDRGTGELFF.

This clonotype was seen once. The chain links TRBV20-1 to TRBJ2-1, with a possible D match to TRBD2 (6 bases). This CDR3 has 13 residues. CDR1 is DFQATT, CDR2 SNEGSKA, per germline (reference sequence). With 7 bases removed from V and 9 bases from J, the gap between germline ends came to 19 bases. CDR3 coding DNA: TGCAGTGTTCCCCCACGGGGGTCGGGTGAGCAGTTCTTC. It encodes CSVPPRGSGEQFF.

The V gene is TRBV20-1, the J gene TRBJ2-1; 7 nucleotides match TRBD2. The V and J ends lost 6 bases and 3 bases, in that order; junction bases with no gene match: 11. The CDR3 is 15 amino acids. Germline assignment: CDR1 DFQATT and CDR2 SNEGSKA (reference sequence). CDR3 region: CSAPPSGLNYNEQFF. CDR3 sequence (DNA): TGCAGTGCGCCGCCTTCGGGACTAAACTACAATGAGCAGTTCTTC.

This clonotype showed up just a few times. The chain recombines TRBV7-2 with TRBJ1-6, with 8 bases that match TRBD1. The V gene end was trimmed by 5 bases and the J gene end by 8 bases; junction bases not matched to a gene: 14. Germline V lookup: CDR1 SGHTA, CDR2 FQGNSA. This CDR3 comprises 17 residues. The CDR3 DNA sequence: TGTGCCAGCAGCCGGAGGGCTGCAGGGGGCGGGGATTCACCCCTCCACTTT. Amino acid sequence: CASSRRAAGGGDSPLHF.